Sequencing of this T cell receptor beta chain was carried out in a study of lung T cells in sarcoidosis with Löfgren's syndrome. This clonotype was seen at least ten times. Its target is not known. MiXCR, run by TCRdb on the reads, gives a single entry per CDR3 protein. Of some 10,000 distinct CDR3 sequences listed, 15% to 20% were seen once; the top ten hold approximately 7%. Study-level points and caveats: TRAV12-1 and TRBV2 were reportedly most expanded in Löfgren's patients. Sarcoidosis antigen recognition was only suggested, antigen unidentified. TRAV12-1 preferentially paired with TRBV2, with homologous CDR3s.

Per the germline V gene, CDR1 is MNHEY and CDR2 is SMNVEV (reference sequence). Germline trimming cut 2 bases from V and 0 bases from J; bases unmatched to any gene: 7. This CDR3 spans 17 amino acids. Sequencing used CD4+ T cells from bronchoalveolar lavage. This clonotype was obtained from a human donor with sarcoidosis (Löfgren's syndrome or another form), or a control subject (not recorded which). The chain joins TRBV27 to TRBJ2-7; the match to TRBD2 covers 10 bases. This CDR3 reads CASSLAASGSPSYEQYF. The CDR3 DNA is TGTGCCAGCAGTTTAGCGGCTAGCGGGAGTCCCTCCTACGAGCAGTACTTC.